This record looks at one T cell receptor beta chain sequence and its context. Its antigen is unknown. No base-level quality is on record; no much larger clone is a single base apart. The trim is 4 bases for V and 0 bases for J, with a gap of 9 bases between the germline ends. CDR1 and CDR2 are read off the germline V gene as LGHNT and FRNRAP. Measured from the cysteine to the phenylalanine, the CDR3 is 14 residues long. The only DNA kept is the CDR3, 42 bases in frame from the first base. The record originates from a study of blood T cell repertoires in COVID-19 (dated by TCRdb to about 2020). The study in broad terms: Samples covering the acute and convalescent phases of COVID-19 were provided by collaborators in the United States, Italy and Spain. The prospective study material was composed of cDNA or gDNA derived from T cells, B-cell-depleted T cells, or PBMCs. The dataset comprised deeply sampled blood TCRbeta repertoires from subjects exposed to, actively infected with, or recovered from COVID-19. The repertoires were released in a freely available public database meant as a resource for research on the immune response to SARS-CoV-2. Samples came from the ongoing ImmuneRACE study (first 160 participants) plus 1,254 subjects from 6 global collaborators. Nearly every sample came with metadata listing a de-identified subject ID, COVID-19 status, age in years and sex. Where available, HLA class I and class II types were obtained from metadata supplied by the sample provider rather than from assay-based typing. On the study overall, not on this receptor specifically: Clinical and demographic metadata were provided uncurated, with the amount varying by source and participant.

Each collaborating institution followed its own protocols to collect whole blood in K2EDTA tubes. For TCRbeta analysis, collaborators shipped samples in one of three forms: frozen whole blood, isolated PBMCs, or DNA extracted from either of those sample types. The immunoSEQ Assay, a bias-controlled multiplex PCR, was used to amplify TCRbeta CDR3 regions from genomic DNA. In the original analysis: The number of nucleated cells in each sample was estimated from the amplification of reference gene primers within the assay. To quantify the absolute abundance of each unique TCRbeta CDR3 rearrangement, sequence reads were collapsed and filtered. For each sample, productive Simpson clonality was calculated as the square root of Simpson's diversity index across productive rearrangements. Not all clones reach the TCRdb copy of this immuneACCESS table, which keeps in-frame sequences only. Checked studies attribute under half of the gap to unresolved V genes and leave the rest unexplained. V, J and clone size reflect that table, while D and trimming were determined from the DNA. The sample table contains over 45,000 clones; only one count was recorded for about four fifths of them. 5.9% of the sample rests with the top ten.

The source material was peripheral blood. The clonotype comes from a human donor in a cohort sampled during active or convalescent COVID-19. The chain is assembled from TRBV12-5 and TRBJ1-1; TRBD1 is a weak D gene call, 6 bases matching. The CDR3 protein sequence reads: CASGSGVMNTEAFF. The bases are TGTGCTAGTGGTTCAGGGGTAATGAACACTGAAGCTTTCTTT.